This is a list of T cell receptor beta chains from one sample in a study of low-dose radiotherapy and immunotherapy resistance in tumors. TCRdb ran MiXCR on the reads and lists one entry per CDR3 protein. The sample has about 100,000 distinct CDR3 sequences; 20% to 25% are singletons. The sample here was PBMCs, taken after low-dose radiotherapy plus immunotherapy. These receptors all stem from a male donor with prostate cancer. Each CDR3 is given with its conserved first and last residue. The D gene is left open where the match is weak. Not every row has a clone size; where given, it reads once, few, many or a size class.

TGTGCCAGAAGCGACAGTGAAGCTTTCTTT,CARSDSEAFF,TRBJ1-1,.,many,TRBV5-3
TGTGCCAGCAGTTTGGGCACTAATTCACCCCTCCACTTT,CASSLGTNSPLHF,TRBJ1-6,.,.,TRBV12-3/TRBV12-4
TGCAGTGCTAGAGAGACAGGGTTATACTACGAGCAGTACTTC,CSARETGLYYEQYF,TRBJ2-7,TRBD1,.,TRBV20-1
TGCAGTGCTAGAGAAACGGGGGACAAGCGTTACTTC,CSARETGDKRYF,TRBJ1-2,.,.,TRBV20-1
TGTGCCAGCAGTGTCACAGTGTACTACGAGCAGTACTTC,CASSVTVYYEQYF,TRBJ2-7,.,many,TRBV2
TGTGCTAGTGGTTTAGATACACAGAGCACTGAAGCTTTCTTT,CASGLDTQSTEAFF,TRBJ1-1,.,many,TRBV12-5
TGTGCCAGCAGCTTATTTAGAAACATTCAGTACTTC,CASSLFRNIQYF,TRBJ2-4,.,many,TRBV7-8
TGTGCCAGCAGCTCGACGTTGGCAGGGATGGACGAGCAGTACTTC,CASSSTLAGMDEQYF,TRBJ2-7,.,many,TRBV7-2
TGCGCCAGCAGCCCGGCCTCAGGTGCAGGCGATACGCAGTATTTT,CASSPASGAGDTQYF,TRBJ2-3,.,few,TRBV5-1
TGCGCCAGCAGCACCGGTGAGGGGGCGACCACCGGGGAGCTGTTTTTT,CASSTGEGATTGELFF,TRBJ2-2,TRBD1,many,TRBV5-1
TGTGCCAGCAGTTTGGGGGGCCGGAACACCATATATTTT,CASSLGGRNTIYF,TRBJ1-3,.,many,TRBV12-3/TRBV12-4
TGTGCCAGCAGCCAAGATCTTCCGAGGACCTCTGGAAACACCATATATTTT,CASSQDLPRTSGNTIYF,TRBJ1-3,.,many,TRBV14
TGTGCCAGCAGTCCCCCGCCTGGAAACACCATATATTTT,CASSPPPGNTIYF,TRBJ1-3,.,.,TRBV6-5
TGTGCCAGCTCTTACTCCGGGACAGTCGACGGGCAGTACTTC,CASSYSGTVDGQYF,TRBJ2-7,TRBD1,many,TRBV2
TGCAGCGTTGATGCGGCTGGCACTGAAGCTTTCTTT,CSVDAAGTEAFF,TRBJ1-1,.,many,TRBV29-1
TGTGCCAGCAGTTACTCGGAGGATACGCAGTATTTT,CASSYSEDTQYF,TRBJ2-3,.,few,TRBV6-2/TRBV6-3
TGTGCCAGCAGTCCATCCCACCAGACAGGGTTGGGCTACACCTTC,CASSPSHQTGLGYTF,TRBJ1-2,TRBD1,many,TRBV12-3/TRBV12-4
TGTGCCAGCAGTTATGGGGGGACTGAAGCTTTCTTT,CASSYGGTEAFF,TRBJ1-1,.,many,TRBV6-5
TGCAGTGCTAGAGGTTTAGGGGGGGGGGCGGTAGATACGCAGTATTTT,CSARGLGGGAVDTQYF,TRBJ2-3,.,many,TRBV20-1
TGTGCCAGCAGTGAATCAATGACTAGCACAGATACGCAGTATTTT,CASSESMTSTDTQYF,TRBJ2-3,.,.,TRBV25-1
TGTGCCAGCAGCTTGGTGGGAAGCACTGGTGAGACCCAGTACTTC,CASSLVGSTGETQYF,TRBJ2-5,.,few,TRBV5-4
TGTGCCAGTGGGAGCGGGGGGAGCTCCTACAATGAGCAGTTCTTC,CASGSGGSSYNEQFF,TRBJ2-1,TRBD2,many,TRBV19
TGTGCCAGCAGTGAGAGCCCGGGCACCGGGGAGCTGTTTTTT,CASSESPGTGELFF,TRBJ2-2,.,many,TRBV6-4
TGTGCCGCCACTACAGGGTTGGGCACAGATACGCAGTATTTT,CAATTGLGTDTQYF,TRBJ2-3,.,many,TRBV10-3
TGTGCCAGCAGTGTAAACAGGGATTGGCAGCCCCAGCATTTT,CASSVNRDWQPQHF,TRBJ1-5,.,.,TRBV12-3/TRBV12-4
TGCAGTGCTAGAGATCAGGCCCGCACAGATACGCAGTATTTT,CSARDQARTDTQYF,TRBJ2-3,.,few,TRBV20-1
TGTGCCAGCAGCCCGCAGGACAGGGCGGCCAATGAGCAGTTCTTC,CASSPQDRAANEQFF,TRBJ2-1,TRBD1,many,TRBV11-3
TGTGCCAGCAGTTACGGGCTAGCGGGGAACAATGAGCAGTTCTTC,CASSYGLAGNNEQFF,TRBJ2-1,TRBD2,many,TRBV6-5
TGCAGCGTTCCCGGAACAGGGGCCTCCAACACTGAAGCTTTCTTT,CSVPGTGASNTEAFF,TRBJ1-1,TRBD1,many,TRBV29-1
TGTGCCAGTAGTTCCGGTTTCAATCAGCCCCAGCATTTT,CASSSGFNQPQHF,TRBJ1-5,.,many,TRBV19
TGCGCCAGCAGCTTGGACGCGGGGCCCCAGCATTTT,CASSLDAGPQHF,TRBJ1-5,.,once,TRBV5-1
TGCGCCAGCAGTCAATCAACATGGCAACCAGGGCCTCAGCCCCAGCATTTT,CASSQSTWQPGPQPQHF,TRBJ1-5,.,many,TRBV23-1